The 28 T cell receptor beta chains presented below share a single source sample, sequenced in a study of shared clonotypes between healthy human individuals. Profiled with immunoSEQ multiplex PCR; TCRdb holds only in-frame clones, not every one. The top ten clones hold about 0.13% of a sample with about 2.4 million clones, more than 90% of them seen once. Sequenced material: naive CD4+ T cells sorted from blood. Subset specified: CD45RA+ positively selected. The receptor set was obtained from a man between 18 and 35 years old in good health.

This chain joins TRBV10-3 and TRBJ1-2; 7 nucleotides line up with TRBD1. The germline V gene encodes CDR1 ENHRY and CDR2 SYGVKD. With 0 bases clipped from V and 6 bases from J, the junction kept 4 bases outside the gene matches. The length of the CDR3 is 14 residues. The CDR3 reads CAISESGTDDGYTF. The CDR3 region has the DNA TGTGCCATCAGTGAGTCGGGGACAGATGATGGCTACACCTTC.

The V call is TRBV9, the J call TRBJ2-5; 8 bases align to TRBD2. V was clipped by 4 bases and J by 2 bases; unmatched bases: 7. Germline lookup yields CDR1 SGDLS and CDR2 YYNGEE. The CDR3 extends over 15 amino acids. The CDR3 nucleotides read TGTGCCAGCAGCACCTTAGCGGGATCTCAAGAGACCCAGTACTTC. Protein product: CASSTLAGSQETQYF.

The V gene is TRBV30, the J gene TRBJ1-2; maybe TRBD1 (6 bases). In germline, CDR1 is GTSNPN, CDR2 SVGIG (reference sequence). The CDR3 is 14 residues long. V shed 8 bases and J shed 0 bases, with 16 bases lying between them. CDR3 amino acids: CAGEGGSANYGYTF. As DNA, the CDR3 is TGTGCCGGGGAGGGGGGGTCCGCTAACTATGGCTACACCTTC.

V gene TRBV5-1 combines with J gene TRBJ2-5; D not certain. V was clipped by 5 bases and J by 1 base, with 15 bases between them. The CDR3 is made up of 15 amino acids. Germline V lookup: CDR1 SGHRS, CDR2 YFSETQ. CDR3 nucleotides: TGCGCCAGCAGGCCCTCGTGGCACAGCCAAGAGACCCAGTACTTC. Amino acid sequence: CASRPSWHSQETQYF.

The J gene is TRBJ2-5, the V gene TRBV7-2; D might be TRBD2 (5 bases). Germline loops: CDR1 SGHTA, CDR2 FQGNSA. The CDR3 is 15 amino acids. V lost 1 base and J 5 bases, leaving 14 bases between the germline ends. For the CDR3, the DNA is TGTGCCAGCAGCTTAGACGGGGTCGGTTCGGAGACCCAGTACTTC. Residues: CASSLDGVGSETQYF.

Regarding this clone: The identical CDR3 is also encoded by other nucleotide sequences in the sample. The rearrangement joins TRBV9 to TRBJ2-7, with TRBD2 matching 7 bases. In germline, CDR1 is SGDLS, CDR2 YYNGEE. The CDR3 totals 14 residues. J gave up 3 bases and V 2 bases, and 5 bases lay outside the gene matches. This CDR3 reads CASSVAPGGYEQYF. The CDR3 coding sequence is TGTGCCAGCAGCGTCGCCCCGGGGGGCTACGAGCAGTACTTC.

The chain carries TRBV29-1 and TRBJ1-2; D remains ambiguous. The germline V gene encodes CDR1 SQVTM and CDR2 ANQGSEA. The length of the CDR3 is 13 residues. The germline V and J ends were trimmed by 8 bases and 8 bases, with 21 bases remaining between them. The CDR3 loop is CSTDRVLKPGYTF. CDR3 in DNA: TGCAGCACTGACCGGGTCCTCAAGCCAGGCTACACCTTC.

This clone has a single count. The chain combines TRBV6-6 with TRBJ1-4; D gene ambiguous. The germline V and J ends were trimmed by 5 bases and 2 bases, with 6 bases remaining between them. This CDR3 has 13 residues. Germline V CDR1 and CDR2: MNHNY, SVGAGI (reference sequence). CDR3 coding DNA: TGTGCCAGCAGTCTCGGTACTAATGAAAAACTGTTTTTT. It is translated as CASSLGTNEKLFF.

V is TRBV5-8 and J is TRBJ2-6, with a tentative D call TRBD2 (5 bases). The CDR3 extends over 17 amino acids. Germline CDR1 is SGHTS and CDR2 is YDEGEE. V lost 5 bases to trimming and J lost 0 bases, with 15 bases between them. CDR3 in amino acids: CASSRGSFLSGANVLTF. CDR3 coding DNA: TGTGCCAGCAGTCGCGGGTCCTTCCTCTCTGGGGCCAACGTCCTGACTTTC.

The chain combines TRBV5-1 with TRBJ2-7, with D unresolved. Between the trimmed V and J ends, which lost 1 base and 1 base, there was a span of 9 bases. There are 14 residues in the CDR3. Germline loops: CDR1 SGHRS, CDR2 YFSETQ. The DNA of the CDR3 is TGCGCCAGCAGCTTGTTCCTAGGTTCCTACGAGCAGTACTTC. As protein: CASSLFLGSYEQYF.

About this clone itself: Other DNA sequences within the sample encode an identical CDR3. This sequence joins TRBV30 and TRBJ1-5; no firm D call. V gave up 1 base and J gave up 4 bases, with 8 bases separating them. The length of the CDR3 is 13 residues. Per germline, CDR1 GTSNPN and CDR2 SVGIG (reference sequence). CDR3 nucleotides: TGTGCCTGGAGTGGTGGAGGAAATCAGCCCCAGCATTTT. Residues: CAWSGGGNQPQHF.

DNA of the CDR3: TGTGCCAGCAGTTTACCAGCGGGGTCGGGCCTTTCTTCAGAGACCCAGTACTTC. It translates to CASSLPAGSGLSSETQYF. J is TRBJ2-5 and V is TRBV28; TRBD2 aligns across 7 bases. The length of the CDR3 is 18 residues. After removal of 2 bases from V and 4 bases from J, the junction contained 16 bases not matched to a gene. Germline CDR1 is MDHEN and CDR2 is SYDVKM.

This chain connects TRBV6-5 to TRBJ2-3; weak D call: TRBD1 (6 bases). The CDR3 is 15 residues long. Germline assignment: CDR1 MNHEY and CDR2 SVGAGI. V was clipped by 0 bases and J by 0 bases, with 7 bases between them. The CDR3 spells CASSYSDSSTDTQYF. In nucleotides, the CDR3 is TGTGCCAGCAGTTACTCGGACAGCAGCACAGATACGCAGTATTTT.

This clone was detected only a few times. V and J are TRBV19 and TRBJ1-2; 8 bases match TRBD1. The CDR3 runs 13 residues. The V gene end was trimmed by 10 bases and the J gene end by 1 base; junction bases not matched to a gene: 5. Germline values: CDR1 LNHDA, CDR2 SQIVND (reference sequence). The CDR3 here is CATADRVNYGYTF. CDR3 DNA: TGTGCCACCGCGGACAGGGTTAACTATGGCTACACCTTC. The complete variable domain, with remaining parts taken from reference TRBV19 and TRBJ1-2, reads DGGITQSPKYLFRKEGQNVTLSCEQNLNHDAMYWYRQDPGQGLRLIYYSQIVNDFQKGDIAEGYSVSREKKESFPLTVTSAQKNPTAFYLCATADRVNYGYTFGSGTRLTVV.

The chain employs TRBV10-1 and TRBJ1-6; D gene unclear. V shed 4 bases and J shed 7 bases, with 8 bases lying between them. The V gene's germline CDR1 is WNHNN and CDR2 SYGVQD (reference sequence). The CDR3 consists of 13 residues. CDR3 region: CASSAGSNSPLHF. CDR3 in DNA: TGCGCCAGCAGTGCGGGCTCCAATTCACCCCTCCACTTT.

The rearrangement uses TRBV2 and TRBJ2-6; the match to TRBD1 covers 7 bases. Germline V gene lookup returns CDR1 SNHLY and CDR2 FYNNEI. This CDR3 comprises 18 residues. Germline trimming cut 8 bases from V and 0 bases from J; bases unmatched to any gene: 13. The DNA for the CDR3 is TGTGCCAGCCAGGGACAGCGCCGGGGCAACTCTGGGGCCAACGTCCTGACTTTC. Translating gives CASQGQRRGNSGANVLTF.

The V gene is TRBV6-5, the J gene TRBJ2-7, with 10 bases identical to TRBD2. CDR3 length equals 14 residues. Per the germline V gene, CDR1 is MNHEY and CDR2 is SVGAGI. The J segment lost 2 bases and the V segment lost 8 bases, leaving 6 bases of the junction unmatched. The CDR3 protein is CASRAGLATYEQYF. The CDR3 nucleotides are TGTGCCAGCCGAGCGGGACTAGCGACCTACGAGCAGTACTTC.

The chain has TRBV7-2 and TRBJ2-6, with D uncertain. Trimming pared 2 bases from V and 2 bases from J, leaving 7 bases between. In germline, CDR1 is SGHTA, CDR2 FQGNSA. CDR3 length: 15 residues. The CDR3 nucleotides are TGTGCCAGCAGCTTAAGAGCCCCTGGGGCCAACGTCCTGACTTTC. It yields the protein CASSLRAPGANVLTF.

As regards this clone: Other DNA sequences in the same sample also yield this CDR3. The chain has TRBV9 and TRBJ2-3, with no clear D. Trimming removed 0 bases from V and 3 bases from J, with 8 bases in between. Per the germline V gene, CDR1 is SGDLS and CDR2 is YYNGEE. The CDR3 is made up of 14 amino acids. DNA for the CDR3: TGTGCCAGCAGCGTAGACCTGGGGACAGATACGCAGTATTTT. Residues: CASSVDLGTDTQYF.

The CDR3 DNA reads TGTGCCAGCAGAAACAGGGGGACAAACTATGGCTACACCTTC. It codes for CASRNRGTNYGYTF. The chain uses TRBV6-1 and TRBJ1-2, with TRBD1 identical over 8 bases. Germline V gene sequence: CDR1 MNHNS, CDR2 SASEGT. With V trimmed by 6 bases and J by 2 bases, 5 bases remained unmatched. The CDR3 has 14 amino acids.

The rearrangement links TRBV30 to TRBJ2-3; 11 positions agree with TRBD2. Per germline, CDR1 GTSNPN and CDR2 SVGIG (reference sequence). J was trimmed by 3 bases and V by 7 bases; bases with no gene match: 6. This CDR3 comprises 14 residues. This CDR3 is CASRLAGRTDTQYF. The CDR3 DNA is TGTGCCTCCCGACTAGCGGGAAGGACAGATACGCAGTATTTT.

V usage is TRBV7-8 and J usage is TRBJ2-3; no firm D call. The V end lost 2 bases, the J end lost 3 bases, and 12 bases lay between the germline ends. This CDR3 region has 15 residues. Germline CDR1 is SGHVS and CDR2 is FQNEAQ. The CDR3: CASSLLGVVTDTQYF. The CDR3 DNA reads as TGTGCCAGCAGCTTATTAGGAGTCGTGACAGATACGCAGTATTTT.

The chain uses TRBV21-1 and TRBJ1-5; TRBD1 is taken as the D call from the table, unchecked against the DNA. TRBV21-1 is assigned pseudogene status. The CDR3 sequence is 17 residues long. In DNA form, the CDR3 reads TGTGCCAGCAGCAAAGGAGCAGGGGCGCAGGGCAATCAGCCCCAGCATTTT. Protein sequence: CASSKGAGAQGNQPQHF.

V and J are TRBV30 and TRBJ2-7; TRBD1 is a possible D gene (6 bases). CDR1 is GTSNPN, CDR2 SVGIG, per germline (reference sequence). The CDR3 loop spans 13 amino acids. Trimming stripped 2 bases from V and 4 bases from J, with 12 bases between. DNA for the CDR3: TGTGCCTGGAGTACCTCAGGGGATTACGAGCAGTACTTC. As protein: CAWSTSGDYEQYF.

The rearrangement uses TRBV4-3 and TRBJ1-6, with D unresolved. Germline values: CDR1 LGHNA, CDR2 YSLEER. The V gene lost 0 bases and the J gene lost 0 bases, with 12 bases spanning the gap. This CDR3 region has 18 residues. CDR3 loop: CASSQDSSESSYNSPLHF. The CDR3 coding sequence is TGCGCCAGCAGCCAAGATAGTTCAGAGAGCTCCTATAATTCACCCCTCCACTTT.

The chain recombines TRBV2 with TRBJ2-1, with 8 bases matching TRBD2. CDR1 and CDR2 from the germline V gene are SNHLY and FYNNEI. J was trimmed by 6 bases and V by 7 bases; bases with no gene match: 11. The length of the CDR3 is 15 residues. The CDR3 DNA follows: TGTGCCAGCAAATATAGCGGGGTCGGTGGCAATGAGCAGTTCTTC. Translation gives CASKYSGVGGNEQFF.

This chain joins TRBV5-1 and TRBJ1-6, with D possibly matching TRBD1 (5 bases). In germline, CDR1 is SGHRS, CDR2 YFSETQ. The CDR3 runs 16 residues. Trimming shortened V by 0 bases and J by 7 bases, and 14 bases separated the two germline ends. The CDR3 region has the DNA TGCGCCAGCAGCTTGGCCGGGGGACGGACGAATTCACCCCTCCACTTT. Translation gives CASSLAGGRTNSPLHF.

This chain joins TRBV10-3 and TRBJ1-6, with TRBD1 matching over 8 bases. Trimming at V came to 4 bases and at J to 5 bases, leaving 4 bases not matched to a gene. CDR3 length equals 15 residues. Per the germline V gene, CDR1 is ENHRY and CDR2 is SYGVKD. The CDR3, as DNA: TGTGCCATCAGTGTGTCGACAGGGGATAATTCACCCCTCCACTTT. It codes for CAISVSTGDNSPLHF.